These T cell receptor beta chains were read from a single sample in a study of cytomegalovirus exposure and HLA in healthy donors. TCRdb keeps only in-frame clones here, not all; method: immunoSEQ multiplex PCR. The top ten clones hold 1.5% to 2% of a sample with some 130,000 clones, approximately 94% of them seen once. The sample was PBMCs. The receptors shown here come from a man younger than 30 in good health and CMV-seropositive. Both conserved end residues are part of each CDR3. The D gene is left open where the match is weak. Not all rows give a size; the values are once, few, many and, for expanded clones, a class.

CDR3	DNA	V	J	size	D
CATSLRGAAGYTF	TGTGCCACCAGCTTACGGGGTGCAGCGGGCTACACCTTC	TRBV15	TRBJ1-2	.	.
CAWSPLTGQGTNTEAFF	TGTGCCTGGAGCCCCCTGACGGGACAGGGGACCAACACTGAAGCTTTCTTT	TRBV30	TRBJ1-1	.	TRBD1
CASSSDREYEQYF	TGTGCCAGCTCAAGCGACAGGGAATACGAGCAGTACTTC	TRBV18	TRBJ2-7	.	TRBD1
CASKSEPSGGQEYF	TGTGCCAGCAAGTCGGAGCCTAGCGGGGGCCAGGAGTATTTT	TRBV2	TRBJ2-3	.	TRBD2
CASSLFPWTSGEPSYEQYF	TGTGCCAGCAGTTTATTCCCGTGGACTAGCGGTGAGCCCTCCTACGAGCAGTACTTC	TRBV27	TRBJ2-7	.	TRBD2
CASSFSLAGSYEQYF	TGTGCCAGCAGTTTCTCCCTAGCGGGCTCCTACGAGCAGTACTTC	TRBV28	TRBJ2-7	once	TRBD2
CASSQDRYTDTQYF	TGTGCCAGCAGCCAGGACAGGTACACAGATACGCAGTATTTT	TRBV7-2	TRBJ2-3	.	TRBD1
CASGGSDRALNYGYTF	TGCGCCAGCGGTGGGAGCGACAGGGCCCTTAACTATGGCTACACCTTC	TRBV5-1	TRBJ1-2	.	TRBD1
CASSSYTLEDNEQFF	TGTGCCAGCAGCTCATATACCCTAGAAGACAATGAGCAGTTCTTC	TRBV7-9	TRBJ2-1	.	.
CASSQGPGRSEQYF	TGCGCCAGCAGCCAAGGGCCGGGGAGATCGGAGCAGTACTTC	TRBV4-1	TRBJ2-7	.	.
CASSYNLAGRGETQYF	TGTGCCAGCAGTTACAACCTAGCGGGAAGGGGGGAGACCCAGTACTTC	TRBV6-5	TRBJ2-5	.	TRBD2
CASKRDGPQHF	TGTGCCAGCAAGCGAGATGGGCCCCAGCATTTT	TRBV5-8	TRBJ1-5	.	.
CASSEGDSFSGQYF	TGTGCCAGCAGTGAAGGGGACTCCTTTTCAGGGCAGTACTTC	TRBV6-1	TRBJ2-7	.	.
CASEAGPDTEAFF	TGTGCCAGCGAGGCAGGGCCGGACACTGAAGCTTTCTTT	TRBV6-1	TRBJ1-1	.	.
CASSSSRQGIDYTF	TGTGCCAGCAGTAGTTCGAGACAGGGGATTGACTACACCTTC	TRBV28	TRBJ1-2	.	TRBD1
CAWSNTGIGTEAFF	TGTGCCTGGAGTAACACAGGGATAGGGACTGAAGCTTTCTTT	TRBV30	TRBJ1-1	.	.
CASSKGLADTQYF	TGTGCCAGCAGTAAGGGACTGGCAGATACGCAGTATTTT	TRBV28	TRBJ2-3	.	.
CASSFLKGPYEQYF	TGTGCCAGCAGTTTTCTTAAGGGGCCCTACGAGCAGTACTTC	TRBV27	TRBJ2-7	.	.
CASSPNRGANEKLFF	TGTGCCAGCAGTCCTAACAGGGGCGCTAATGAAAAACTGTTTTTT	TRBV6-6	TRBJ1-4	.	TRBD1
CSVEDPGGIYNEQFF	TGCAGCGTTGAAGATCCAGGGGGGATCTACAATGAGCAGTTCTTC	TRBV29-1	TRBJ2-1	.	.
CASSLSRETYNEQFF	TGTGCCAGCAGCTTGTCGCGGGAGACATACAATGAGCAGTTCTTC	TRBV5-8	TRBJ2-1	.	TRBD2
CASSYLGRWDNEQFF	TGTGCCAGCAGTTACTTAGGCAGGTGGGACAATGAGCAGTTCTTC	TRBV6-5	TRBJ2-1	.	.
CASSIVAGGTYEQYF	TGTGCCAGTAGTATAGTGGCGGGAGGAACCTACGAGCAGTACTTC	TRBV19	TRBJ2-7	.	TRBD2
CASSPGLAGEQYF	TGTGCCAGCAGTCCGGGACTAGCGGGCGAGCAGTACTTC	TRBV2	TRBJ2-7	once	TRBD2
CASSLEGDSNSGNTIYF	TGCGCCAGCAGCTTGGAGGGGGACAGTAACTCTGGAAACACCATATATTTT	TRBV5-1	TRBJ1-3	few	TRBD1
CASSVGSGSQQETQYF	TGTGCCAGCAGCGTAGGCAGCGGGAGCCAACAAGAGACCCAGTACTTC	TRBV9	TRBJ2-5	.	TRBD2
CASSLEGSGGAGELFF	TGCGCCAGCAGCTTGGAGGGAAGCGGGGGAGCCGGGGAGCTGTTTTTT	TRBV5-1	TRBJ2-2	.	TRBD2
CASSASLEETQYF	TGTGCCAGCTCCGCTTCTTTAGAAGAGACCCAGTACTTC	TRBV28	TRBJ2-5	.	.
CASSIGTGALETQYF	TGTGCCAGCAGTATAGGGACAGGGGCGCTGGAGACCCAGTACTTC	TRBV2	TRBJ2-5	.	TRBD1
CASSLDEETEQFF	TGTGCCAGCAGCTTGGATGAGGAGACTGAGCAGTTCTTC	TRBV5-6	TRBJ2-1	.	.